The clone carrying this T cell receptor (beta chain) came up a few times. The antigen remains unidentified. The sample originates from a study of response to subunit inactivated influenza vaccine. The germline V gene has CDR1 DFQATT and CDR2 SNEGSKA (reference sequence). V gave up 0 bases and J gave up 5 bases; unmatched junction bases: 17. The CDR3 runs to 19 residues. The study's findings and limits: The authors offered the suggestion that each seasonal influenza vaccination recruits few new T cells.

TCRdb reprocessed the RT-PCR reads via MiXCR and lists one record per CDR3 protein. Of hundreds of thousands of distinct CDR3 sequences detected, about 11% appear once; the ten largest clones hold 10% to 13%. The chain carries TRBV20-1 and TRBJ2-7, with 12 bases lining up with TRBD2. The source was PBMCs from blood, collected on the day of vaccination. The receptor was isolated from a man aged 50 to 60 who received an inactivated influenza vaccine. CDR3 amino acids: CSARDISRLAGVMEHEQYF. The CDR3 coding sequence is TGCAGTGCTAGAGATATTTCCCGACTAGCGGGAGTAATGGAACACGAGCAGTACTTC.